This T cell receptor (beta chain) stems from a study of T cells in narcolepsy. The wider study: Patients with NT1 or NT2 and healthy control donors were enrolled.

Findings and caveats of the study: Healthy controls reportedly lacked the autoreactive clonotypes serially found in patients' blood. In some patient and control memory CD4+ samples, autoreactive clones were absent. Same-patient CSF and blood CD4+ T cell clonotypes included HCRT-specific and TRIB2-specific autoreactive ones.

The V end lost 9 bases, the J end lost 0 bases, and 6 bases lay between the germline ends. The CDR3 runs to 13 residues. This table comes from immunoSEQ multiplex PCR, and its TCRdb copy is limited to in-frame clones, with some not included. Counted here are tens of thousands of clones, less than 70% occurring once; the ten biggest clones make up 9% to 15%. The table lists this clone with a count of one. Its cognate antigen is unknown. Sample: memory (CD45RA-) CD4+ T cells from blood. The clonotype comes from a human donor in good health. The V gene is TRBV6-7, the J gene TRBJ2-6; D unresolved. TRBV6-7 has ORF status, its function being uncertain. The CDR3 bases are TGTGCCAGTTGGGACTCTGGGGCCAACGTCCTGACTTTC. Protein product: CASWDSGANVLTF.